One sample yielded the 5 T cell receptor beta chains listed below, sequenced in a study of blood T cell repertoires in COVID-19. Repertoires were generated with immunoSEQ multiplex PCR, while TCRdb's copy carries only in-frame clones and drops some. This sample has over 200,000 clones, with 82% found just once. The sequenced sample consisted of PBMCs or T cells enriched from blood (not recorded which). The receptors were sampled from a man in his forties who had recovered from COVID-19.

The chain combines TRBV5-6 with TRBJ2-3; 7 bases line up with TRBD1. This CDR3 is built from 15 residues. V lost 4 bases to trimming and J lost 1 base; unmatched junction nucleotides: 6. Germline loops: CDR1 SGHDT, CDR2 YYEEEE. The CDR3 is CASSPDRVRTDTQYF. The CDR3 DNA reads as TGTGCCAGCAGCCCCGACAGGGTACGCACAGATACGCAGTATTTT.

CDR3 coding DNA: TGCAGCGTTGTTAGGGGGCCCTACGAGCAGTACTTC. The encoded protein is CSVVRGPYEQYF. This chain joins TRBV29-1 and TRBJ2-7; 7 nucleotides match TRBD1. The CDR3 length is 12 residues. Germline V gene lookup returns CDR1 SQVTM and CDR2 ANQGSEA. Trimming removed 4 bases from V and 2 bases from J; junction bases left unmatched: 2.

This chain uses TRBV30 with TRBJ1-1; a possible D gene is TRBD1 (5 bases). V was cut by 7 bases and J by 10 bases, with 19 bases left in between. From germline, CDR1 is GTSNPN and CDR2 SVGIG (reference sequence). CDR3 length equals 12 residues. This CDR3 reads CASGGSEYGAFF. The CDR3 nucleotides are TGTGCCTCGGGGGGGAGCGAGTACGGAGCTTTCTTT.

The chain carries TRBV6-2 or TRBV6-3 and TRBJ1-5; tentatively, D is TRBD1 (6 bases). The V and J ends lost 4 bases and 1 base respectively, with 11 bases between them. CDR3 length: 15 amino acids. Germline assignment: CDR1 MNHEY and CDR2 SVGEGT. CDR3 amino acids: CASSSGQLSNQPQHF. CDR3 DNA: TGTGCCAGCAGTTCCGGACAGCTGAGCAATCAGCCCCAGCATTTT.

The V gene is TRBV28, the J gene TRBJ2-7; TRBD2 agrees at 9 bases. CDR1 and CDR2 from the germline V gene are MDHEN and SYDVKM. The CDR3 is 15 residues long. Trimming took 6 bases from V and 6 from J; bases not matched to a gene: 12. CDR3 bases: TGTGCCAGCAGAGTCTCAAGCGGGAGGAATAGCGAGCAGTACTTC. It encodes CASRVSSGRNSEQYF.